This TCR beta chain came from a study of blood T cell repertoires in COVID-19. Study background: Whether acute or convalescent, the COVID-19 samples came from the United States, Italy and Spain.

Profiling relied on immunoSEQ multiplex PCR, and the TCRdb table lists in-frame clones only, not all of them. Found here are approximately 250,000 clones, over 80% of them singletons; the top ten hold 4.1%. The CDR3 loop spans 14 amino acids. The germline CDR1 and CDR2 sequences are LNHDA and SQIVND (reference sequence). Deletions cut 5 bases from V and 0 bases from J, with 10 bases between. The V gene is TRBV19, the J gene TRBJ1-2; the D gene is possibly TRBD1 (6 bases). The source of this sequence is a woman in her 30s with acute COVID-19. The sequenced material came from PBMCs or T cells enriched from blood (not recorded which). This CDR3 is CASSAWDTNYGYTF. CDR3 sequence (DNA): TGTGCCAGTAGTGCTTGGGACACTAACTATGGCTACACCTTC.